The next 17 T cell receptor beta chains were all read from a single sample in a study of shared clonotypes between healthy human individuals. Sequencing was performed with immunoSEQ multiplex PCR; in TCRdb, only in-frame clones are kept and a portion is missing. This sample has 400,000 to 600,000 clones, with about 75% found just once. The sequencing input was PBMCs. These receptor sequences come from a woman in her thirties or forties in good health. Some clones in this sample may be carry-over from other donors' samples.

This rearrangement joins TRBV10-1 to TRBJ2-3; D call uncertain. Trimming removed 3 bases from V and 3 bases from J, with 16 bases in between. CDR1 and CDR2 from the germline V gene are WNHNN and SYGVQD (reference sequence). The CDR3 loop spans 16 amino acids. The CDR3 sequence: CASSDPGPRGTDTQYF. CDR3 coding DNA: TGCGCCAGCAGTGACCCCGGACCCCGTGGGACAGATACGCAGTATTTT.

The gene calls are TRBV10-3 and TRBJ2-2; tentatively, D is TRBD1 (6 bases). V was cut by 2 bases and J by 2 bases, with 15 bases left in between. Per germline, CDR1 ENHRY and CDR2 SYGVKD. This CDR3 has 17 residues. DNA for the CDR3: TGTGCCATCAGTGAGGACAGGCTGATTAGTAACACCGGGGAGCTGTTTTTT. Translation gives CAISEDRLISNTGELFF.

Comment on this clone: The sample holds other DNA sequences that translate to the same CDR3. The chain has TRBV14 and TRBJ1-2; 8 bases are shared with TRBD1. CDR1 is SGHDN and CDR2 is FVKESK in the germline V gene. The CDR3 has 13 amino acids. V shed 3 bases and J 4 bases; nucleotides not matched to a gene: 1. CDR3 protein: CASSQGQVYGYTF. DNA for the CDR3: TGTGCCAGCAGCCAGGGACAGGTCTATGGCTACACCTTC.

This clone was recorded a few times. V gene TRBV18 combines with J gene TRBJ1-1, with D maybe TRBD1 (5 bases). V was pared by 1 base and J by 3 bases, with 12 bases between. Germline V gene data show CDR1 as KGHSH and CDR2 as LQKENI. The CDR3 covers 15 residues. DNA for the CDR3: TGTGCCAGCTCACCACTCTCCCAAGGGGACACTGAAGCTTTCTTT. It is translated as CASSPLSQGDTEAFF.

This rearrangement joins TRBV9 to TRBJ2-1; D not resolved. In germline, CDR1 is SGDLS, CDR2 YYNGEE. V was shortened by 0 bases and J by 9 bases, with 10 bases between the two germline ends. The CDR3 totals 13 residues. The CDR3 reads CASSVAAGSEQFF. CDR3 bases: TGTGCCAGCAGCGTAGCTGCAGGTAGTGAGCAGTTCTTC.

The chain is built from TRBV28 and TRBJ2-2, with D tentatively TRBD2 (5 bases). Germline V CDR1 and CDR2: MDHEN, SYDVKM. The CDR3 is 16 residues long. The V end was cut by 7 bases, the J end by 0 bases, with 15 bases between. CDR3 amino acids: CASTEGLFANTGELFF. The CDR3 DNA reads TGTGCCAGCACCGAGGGCCTTTTCGCGAACACCGGGGAGCTGTTTTTT.

The chain recombines TRBV30 with TRBJ1-3, with TRBD1 matching over 7 bases. Looked up from germline, CDR1 is GTSNPN and CDR2 is SVGIG (reference sequence). The CDR3 runs to 13 residues. J gave up 7 bases and V 5 bases, and 8 bases lay outside the gene matches. CDR3 protein: CAWATGEGNTIYF. For the CDR3, the DNA is TGTGCCTGGGCCACAGGGGAGGGCAACACCATATATTTT.

This clone appeared many times. The CDR3 DNA sequence: TGTGCCAGCAGTCCACCAGGGCGTGGGCAGTACTTC. Translation gives CASSPPGRGQYF. The chain employs TRBV27 and TRBJ2-7; D possibly corresponds to TRBD1 (5 bases). CDR3 length equals 12 residues. Trimming stripped 5 bases from V and 9 bases from J, with 14 bases between. From germline, CDR1 is MNHEY and CDR2 SMNVEV (reference sequence).

The rearrangement links TRBV7-2 to TRBJ2-7; TRBD2 is a possible D gene (5 bases). The V end lost 2 bases, the J end lost 0 bases, and 11 bases lay between the germline ends. The germline V gene has CDR1 SGHTA and CDR2 FQGNSA. The CDR3 consists of 15 residues. The CDR3, as DNA: TGTGCCAGCAGCTTAACTAGTACGGGCTCCTACGAGCAGTACTTC. Translating it yields CASSLTSTGSYEQYF.

The CDR3 sequence: CATHGTLNQPQHF. The CDR3 DNA sequence: TGTGCCACCCACGGGACACTCAATCAGCCCCAGCATTTT. V and J are TRBV19 and TRBJ1-5; tentative D call: TRBD1 (6 bases). Germline CDR1 LNHDA, CDR2 SQIVND (reference sequence). The CDR3 is made up of 13 amino acids. The V end was cut by 10 bases, the J end by 3 bases, with 13 bases between.

CDR3 protein: CASSGGLASSYEQYF. The CDR3 nucleotides are TGTGCCAGCAGCGGAGGACTAGCGTCGTCCTACGAGCAGTACTTC. The gene calls are TRBV5-4 and TRBJ2-7; TRBD2 aligns across 9 bases. The CDR3 extends over 15 amino acids. The germline V gene has CDR1 SGHNT and CDR2 YYREEE (reference sequence). Germline trimming cut 4 bases from V and 1 base from J; bases unmatched to any gene: 6.

The chain uses TRBV27 and TRBJ1-1, with D possibly matching TRBD1 (5 bases). Between the trimmed V and J ends, which lost 5 bases and 0 bases, there was a span of 13 bases. This CDR3 is built from 15 residues. Germline CDR1 is MNHEY and CDR2 is SMNVEV (reference sequence). The DNA of the CDR3 is TGTGCCAGCAGTGGTACAGGAAACATGAACACTGAAGCTTTCTTT. Translating gives CASSGTGNMNTEAFF.

The chain recombines TRBV6-1 with TRBJ2-4, with 12 bases matching TRBD2. The CDR3 runs 13 residues. J lost 7 bases, V lost 6 bases, and 1 base had no gene match. Germline V gene sequence: CDR1 MNHNS, CDR2 SASEGT. The CDR3, as DNA: TGTGCCAGCAGAACTAGCGGGAGGAACATTCAGTACTTC. Protein: CASRTSGRNIQYF.

The chain joins TRBV18 to TRBJ1-2, with 9 bases identical to TRBD1. The ends lost 4 bases at V and 7 bases at J; junction bases unmatched: 10. There are 15 residues in the CDR3. In germline, CDR1 is KGHSH, CDR2 LQKENI. CDR3 DNA: TGTGCCAGCTCACTGGAGACAGGGGGAACTTCTGGCTACACCTTC. Its protein product is CASSLETGGTSGYTF.

In its sample, this clone was seen a few times. The chain employs TRBV29-1 and TRBJ1-3; 7 positions agree with TRBD1. The CDR3 sequence is 13 residues long. The germline V gene encodes CDR1 SQVTM and CDR2 ANQGSEA. The V segment lost 7 bases and the J segment 0 bases; nucleotides outside the gene matches: 3. The CDR3 DNA follows: TGCAGCGCGGGACAGACCTCTGGAAACACCATATATTTT. Protein: CSAGQTSGNTIYF.

The genes are TRBV2 and TRBJ1-4; tentative D call: TRBD1 (5 bases). This CDR3 is 13 amino acids long. Germline CDR1 is SNHLY and CDR2 is FYNNEI. V was trimmed by 6 bases and J by 8 bases, leaving 13 bases between them. CDR3 in DNA: TGTGCCAGCAGGTGGCAGGGTCGGGAAAAACTGTTTTTT. Translated: CASRWQGREKLFF.

V gene TRBV27 combines with J gene TRBJ2-7; possibly TRBD1 for D (5 bases). This CDR3 has 15 amino acids. Between the trimmed V and J ends, which lost 6 bases and 6 bases, there was a span of 21 bases. Germline CDR1 reads MNHEY; CDR2 reads SMNVEV (reference sequence). The CDR3 is CASSISASGSSEQYF. The CDR3 nucleotides are TGTGCCAGCAGCATTTCGGCGTCAGGGTCGAGCGAGCAGTACTTC.